The 5 T cell receptor beta chains presented below share a single source sample, sequenced in a study of cytomegalovirus exposure and HLA in healthy donors. PCR was performed using 60 Vbeta and 13 Jbeta primers. TCRdb's table, derived via immunoSEQ multiplex PCR, lists solely in-frame clones and lacks some. The sample consists of roughly 100,000 clones, roughly 73% of them appearing once. The sample comprised PBMCs. The source of these receptors is a woman aged 40 to 55 in good health and CMV-seropositive.

The chain joins TRBV28 to TRBJ2-7; D unresolved. Deletions cut 3 bases from V and 4 bases from J, with 7 bases between. CDR1 is MDHEN and CDR2 is SYDVKM in the germline V gene. The CDR3 totals 12 residues. CDR3 nucleotide sequence: TGTGCCAGCAGTTTGATGAGTTACGAGCAGTACTTC. Its translation: CASSLMSYEQYF.

V gene TRBV28 combines with J gene TRBJ2-3; 10 nucleotides match TRBD2. Germline CDR1 is MDHEN and CDR2 is SYDVKM. Trimming took 6 bases from V and 4 from J; bases not matched to a gene: 10. The CDR3 has 16 residues. This CDR3 reads CASRASGSSSADTQYF. The CDR3 region has the DNA TGTGCCAGCAGGGCTAGCGGGAGTTCCTCGGCAGATACGCAGTATTTT. Supplemented by reference TRBV28 and TRBJ2-3, the full variable domain reads DVKVTQSSRYLVKRTGEKVFLECVQDMDHENMFWYRQDPGLGLRLIYFSYDVKMKEKGDIPEGYSVSREKKERFSLILESASTNQTSMYLCASRASGSSSADTQYFGPGTRLTVL.

This rearrangement joins TRBV5-1 to TRBJ1-2, with 10 bases fitting TRBD1. The CDR3 spans 14 residues. Trimming removed 6 bases from V and 4 bases from J; junction bases left unmatched: 6. Germline V lookup: CDR1 SGHRS, CDR2 YFSETQ. The DNA of the CDR3 is TGCGCCAGCAAGGGACAGGGGATATCCTATGGCTACACCTTC. This gives the protein CASKGQGISYGYTF.

V is TRBV9 and J is TRBJ2-1; D is undetermined. The germline V and J ends were trimmed by 0 bases and 6 bases, with 7 bases remaining between them. Germline-derived CDR1 and CDR2 are SGDLS and YYNGEE. The CDR3 totals 13 residues. DNA of the CDR3: TGTGCCAGCAGCGTAGATACAAGCAATGAGCAGTTCTTC. This gives the protein CASSVDTSNEQFF. The full variable domain, in which reference TRBV9 and TRBJ2-1 provide the parts outside the CDR3, is DSGVTQTPKHLITATGQRVTLRCSPRSGDLSVYWYQQSLDQGLQFLIQYYNGEERAKGNILERFSAQQFPDLHSELNLSSLELGDSALYFCASSVDTSNEQFFGPGTRLTVL.

The rearrangement joins TRBV7-2 to TRBJ1-4, with 9 bases matching TRBD1. Trimming at V came to 3 bases and at J to 7 bases, leaving 3 bases not matched to a gene. CDR1 is SGHTA and CDR2 is FQGNSA in the germline V gene. The CDR3 sequence is 14 residues long. CDR3 bases: TGTGCCAGCAGCTTGAACAGGGGGCTTGAAAAACTGTTTTTT. It specifies CASSLNRGLEKLFF.